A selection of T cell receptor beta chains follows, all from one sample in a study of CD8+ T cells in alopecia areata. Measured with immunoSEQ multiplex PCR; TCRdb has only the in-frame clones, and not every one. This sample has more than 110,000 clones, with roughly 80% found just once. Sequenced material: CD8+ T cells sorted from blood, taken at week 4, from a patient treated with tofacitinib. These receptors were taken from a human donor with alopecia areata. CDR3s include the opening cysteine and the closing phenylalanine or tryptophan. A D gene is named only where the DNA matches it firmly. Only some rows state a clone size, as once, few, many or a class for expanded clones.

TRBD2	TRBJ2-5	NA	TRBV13	TGTGCCAGCAGCGGACAACCCAGACTAGCGGGGGGGTACGTGACCCAGTACTTC	CASSGQPRLAGGYVTQYF
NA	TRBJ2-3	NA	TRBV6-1	TGTGCCAGCAGTGAACCCAGCCCCGGGGGCTATAGCACAGATACGCAGTATTTT	CASSEPSPGGYSTDTQYF
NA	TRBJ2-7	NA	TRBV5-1	TGCGCCAGCAGCTTGGAGGGACGGACCTCCTACGAGCAGTACTTC	CASSLEGRTSYEQYF
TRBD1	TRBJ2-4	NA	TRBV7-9	TGTGCCAGCAGCCCGGGACAGAGTAGAAACATTCAGTACTTC	CASSPGQSRNIQYF
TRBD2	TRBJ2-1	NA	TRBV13	TGTGCCAGCAGCTCCGGGACTAGTTTATTCAATGAGCAGTTCTTC	CASSSGTSLFNEQFF
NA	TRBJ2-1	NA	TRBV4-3	TGCGCCAGCAGCCAAGATCTCGCGGGGTACAATGAGCAGTTCTTC	CASSQDLAGYNEQFF
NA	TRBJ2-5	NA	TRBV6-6	TGTGCCAGCACTCTACAGGGCTCAGAGACCCAGTACTTC	CASTLQGSETQYF
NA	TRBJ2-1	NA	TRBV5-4	TGTGCCAGCAGCTTGGGATTCGTAAATGAGCAGTTCTTC	CASSLGFVNEQFF
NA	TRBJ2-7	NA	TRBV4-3	TGCGCCAGCAGCCAGGGACCTAGGGATACCTACGAGCAGTACTTC	CASSQGPRDTYEQYF
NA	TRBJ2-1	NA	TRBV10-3	TGTGCCATCCAAGCTCTAGAGTTGGCAGGTAATGAGCAGTTCTTC	CAIQALELAGNEQFF
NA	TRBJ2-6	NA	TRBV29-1	TGCAGCGTTGAAGTCCCGGGAGGGGCCAACGTCCTGACTTTC	CSVEVPGGANVLTF
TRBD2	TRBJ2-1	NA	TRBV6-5	TGTGCCAGCAGTTACGCGGGGGGACGGTTCTTC	CASSYAGGRFF
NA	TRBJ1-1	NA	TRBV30	TGTGCCTGGAGATCTGTGCAGGGGAATTGGGCTTTCTTT	CAWRSVQGNWAFF
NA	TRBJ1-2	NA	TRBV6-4	TGTGCCAGCAGTGGATGGGACGATTCGACAGGAGGCTATGGCTACACCTTC	CASSGWDDSTGGYGYTF
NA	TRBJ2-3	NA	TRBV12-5	TGTGCTAGTGGTTTAGGGCGGGGGCGTAGCACAGATACGCAGTATTTT	CASGLGRGRSTDTQYF
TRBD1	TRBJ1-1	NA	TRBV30	TGTGCCTGGCGACAGGGGGTGAACACTGAAGCTTTCTTT	CAWRQGVNTEAFF
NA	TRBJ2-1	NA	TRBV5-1	TGCGCCAGCAGCCCCTCGGGAGAGCAGTTCTTC	CASSPSGEQFF
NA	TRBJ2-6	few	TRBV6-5	TGTGCCAGCAGGGGGACAGGGGCCAACGTCCTGACTTTC	CASRGTGANVLTF
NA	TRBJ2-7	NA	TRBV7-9	TGTGCCAGCAGCTTGGTGGACGGGAATTACGAGCAGTACTTC	CASSLVDGNYEQYF
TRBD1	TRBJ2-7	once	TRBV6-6	TGTGCCAGCAGTACCGGGACAGGTTACCACTTC	CASSTGTGYHF
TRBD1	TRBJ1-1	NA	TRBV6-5	TGTGCCAGCAGCGGGACAGGGTACACTGAAGCTTTCTTT	CASSGTGYTEAFF
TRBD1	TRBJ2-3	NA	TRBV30	TGTGCCTGGAGTACCGGGACAGGGAGGGATACGCAGTATTTT	CAWSTGTGRDTQYF
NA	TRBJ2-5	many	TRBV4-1	TGCGCCAGCAGCCAAGTTAGTCCACAAGAGACCCAGTACTTC	CASSQVSPQETQYF
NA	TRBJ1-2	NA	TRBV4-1	TGCGCCAGCAGCCAAGAGGGGAGGCTCGGCTATGGCTACACCTTC	CASSQEGRLGYGYTF
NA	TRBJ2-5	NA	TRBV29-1	TGCAGCGTTGATATTCCCCCAGAACGTTACTTC	CSVDIPPERYF
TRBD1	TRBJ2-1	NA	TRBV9	TGTGCCAGCAACCCGACAGGGGTCAATGAGCAGTTCTTC	CASNPTGVNEQFF
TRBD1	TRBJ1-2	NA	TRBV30	TGTGCCTGGATAACAGGGGTTTACTATGGCTACACCTTC	CAWITGVYYGYTF
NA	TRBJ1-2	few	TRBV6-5	TGTGCCAGCAGTTATCAACGGACGAAGGCGGACTATGGCTACACCTTC	CASSYQRTKADYGYTF
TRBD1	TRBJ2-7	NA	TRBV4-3	TGCGCCAGCAGCCAAGATGGGACAGGGAACGAGCAGTACTTC	CASSQDGTGNEQYF
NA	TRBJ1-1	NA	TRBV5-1	TGCGCCAGCAGCTTCCAACTGAACACTGAAGCTTTCTTT	CASSFQLNTEAFF
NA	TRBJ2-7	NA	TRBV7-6	TGTGCCAGCAGCTTACCGGGACGGATTTACGAGCAGTACTTC	CASSLPGRIYEQYF
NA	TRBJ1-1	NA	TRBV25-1	TGTGCCAGCAGGACAGGGAACACTGAAGCTTTCTTT	CASRTGNTEAFF
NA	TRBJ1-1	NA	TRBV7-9	TGTGCCAGCAGCGACAGTGGTTCCATGAACACTGAAGCTTTCTTT	CASSDSGSMNTEAFF
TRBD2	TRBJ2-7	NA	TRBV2	TGTGCCAGCAGTGAAGGGGCGAGCGGGGTTACCTACGAGCAGTACTTC	CASSEGASGVTYEQYF
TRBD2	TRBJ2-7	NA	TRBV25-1	TGTGCCAGCAGTGAGGGGTCAAGCGGGGGGCCGTTGGACAAGCAGTACTTC	CASSEGSSGGPLDKQYF
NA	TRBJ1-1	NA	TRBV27	TGTGCCAGCAGTTTATTCGGGGGCACTGAAGCTTTCTTT	CASSLFGGTEAFF
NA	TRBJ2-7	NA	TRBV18	TGTGCCAGCTCACCATCTGAAGGCTACGAGCAGTACTTC	CASSPSEGYEQYF
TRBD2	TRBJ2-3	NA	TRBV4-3	TGCGCCAGCAGCCACCACGGACTAGCGGGGACGATAGATACGCAGTATTTT	CASSHHGLAGTIDTQYF
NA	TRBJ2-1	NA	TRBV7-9	TGTGCCAGCAGCTTAGGAGTAAATGAGCAGTTCTTC	CASSLGVNEQFF
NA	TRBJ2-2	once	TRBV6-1	TGTGCCAGCAGCCCCAGGGACACCGGGGAGCTGTTTTTT	CASSPRDTGELFF
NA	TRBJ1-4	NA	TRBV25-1	TGTGCCAGCAGTGAATCAACGGCAATCGTTGGGGAAAAACTGTTTTTT	CASSESTAIVGEKLFF
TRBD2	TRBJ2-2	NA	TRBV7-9	TGTGCCAGCAGCTCTAGCGGAAACACCGGGGAGCTGTTTTTT	CASSSSGNTGELFF
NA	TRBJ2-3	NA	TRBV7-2	TGTGCCAGCATGCAGGGCCTCACAGATACGCAGTATTTT	CASMQGLTDTQYF
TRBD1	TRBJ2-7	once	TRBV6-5	TGTGCCAGCAGTTACGGGACAGGCTACGAGCAGTACTTC	CASSYGTGYEQYF
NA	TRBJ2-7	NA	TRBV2	TGTGCCAGTGCAGGCGCGGACGGCTACGAGCAGTACTTC	CASAGADGYEQYF
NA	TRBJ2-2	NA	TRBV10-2	TGCGCCAGCAGTGAGGTCCTCGGGGCCGGGGAGCTGTTTTTT	CASSEVLGAGELFF
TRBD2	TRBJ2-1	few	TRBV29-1	TGCAGCGTCGCCGGCCATTGGACTAGCAGAGGGAATGAGCAGTTCTTC	CSVAGHWTSRGNEQFF
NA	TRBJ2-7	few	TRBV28	TGTGCCAGCAGCCTGATTAGCTCCTACGAGCAGTACTTC	CASSLISSYEQYF
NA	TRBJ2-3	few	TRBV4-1	TGCGCCAGCAGCCAAGTGAGATGGACAGATACGCAGTATTTT	CASSQVRWTDTQYF
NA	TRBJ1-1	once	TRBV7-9	TGTGCCAGCAGCTTAGGTATGTACGTACTTGATGAAGCTTTCTTT	CASSLGMYVLDEAFF
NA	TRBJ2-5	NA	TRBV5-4	TGTGCCAGCAGCTTGGGACAGACTACTCAAGAGACCCAGTACTTC	CASSLGQTTQETQYF
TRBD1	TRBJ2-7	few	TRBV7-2	TGTGCCAGCAGCTCCCTCAGACAGGGGAGCTCCTACGAGCAGTACTTC	CASSSLRQGSSYEQYF
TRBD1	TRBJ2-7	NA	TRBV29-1	TGCAGCGTTGAAGCTGGGGACAGGGTGGGCGAGCAGTACTTC	CSVEAGDRVGEQYF
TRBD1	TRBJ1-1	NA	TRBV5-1	TGCGCCAGCAGCCCGTTCGGACAGGGGGACACTGAAGCTTTCTTT	CASSPFGQGDTEAFF